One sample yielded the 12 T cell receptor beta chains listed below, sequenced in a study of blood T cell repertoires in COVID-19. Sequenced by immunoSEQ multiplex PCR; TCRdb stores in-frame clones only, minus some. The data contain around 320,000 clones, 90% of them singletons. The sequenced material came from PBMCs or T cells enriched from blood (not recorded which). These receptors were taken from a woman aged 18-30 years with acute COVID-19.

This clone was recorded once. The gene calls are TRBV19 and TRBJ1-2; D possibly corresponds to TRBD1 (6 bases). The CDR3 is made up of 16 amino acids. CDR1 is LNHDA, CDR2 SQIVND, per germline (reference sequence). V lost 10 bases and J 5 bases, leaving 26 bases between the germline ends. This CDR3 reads CATGGGLSSMGYGYTF. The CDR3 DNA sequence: TGTGCCACCGGGGGGGGCCTGTCGTCAATGGGGTATGGCTACACCTTC.

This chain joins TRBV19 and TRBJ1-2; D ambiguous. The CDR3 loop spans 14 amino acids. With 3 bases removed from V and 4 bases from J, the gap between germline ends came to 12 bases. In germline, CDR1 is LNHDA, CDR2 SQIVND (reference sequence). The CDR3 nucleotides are TGTGCCAGTAGTATTGATCGTTCGGGCTATGGCTACACCTTC. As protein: CASSIDRSGYGYTF. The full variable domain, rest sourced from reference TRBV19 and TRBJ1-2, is DGGITQSPKYLFRKEGQNVTLSCEQNLNHDAMYWYRQDPGQGLRLIYYSQIVNDFQKGDIAEGYSVSREKKESFPLTVTSAQKNPTAFYLCASSIDRSGYGYTFGSGTRLTVV.

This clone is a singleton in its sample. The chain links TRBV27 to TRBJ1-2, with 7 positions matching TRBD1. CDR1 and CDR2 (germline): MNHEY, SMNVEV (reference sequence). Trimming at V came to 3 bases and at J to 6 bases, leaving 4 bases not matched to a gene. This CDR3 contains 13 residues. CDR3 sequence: CASSFRGRDGYTF. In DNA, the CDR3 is TGTGCCAGCAGTTTTAGGGGGCGAGATGGCTACACCTTC.

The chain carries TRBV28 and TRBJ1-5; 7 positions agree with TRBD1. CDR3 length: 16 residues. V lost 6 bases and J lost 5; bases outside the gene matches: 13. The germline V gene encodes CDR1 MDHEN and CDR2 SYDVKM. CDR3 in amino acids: CASSSDRDGADQPQHF. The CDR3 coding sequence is TGTGCCAGCAGCAGTGACAGGGACGGGGCCGATCAGCCCCAGCATTTT.

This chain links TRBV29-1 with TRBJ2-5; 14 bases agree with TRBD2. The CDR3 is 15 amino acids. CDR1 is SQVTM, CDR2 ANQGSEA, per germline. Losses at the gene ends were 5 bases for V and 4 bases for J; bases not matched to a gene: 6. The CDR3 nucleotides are TGCAGCGTTTCCGGGACTAGCGGGAGTTTAGAGACCCAGTACTTC. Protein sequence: CSVSGTSGSLETQYF.

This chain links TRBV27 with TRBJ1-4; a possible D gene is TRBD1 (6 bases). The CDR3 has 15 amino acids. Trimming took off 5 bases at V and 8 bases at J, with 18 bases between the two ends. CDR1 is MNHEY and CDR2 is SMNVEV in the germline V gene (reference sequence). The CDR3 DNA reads TGTGCCAGCAGTCAAACCGGGACACTAACGGAAAAACTGTTTTTT. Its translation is CASSQTGTLTEKLFF. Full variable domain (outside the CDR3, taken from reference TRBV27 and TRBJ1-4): EAQVTQNPRYLITVTGKKLTVTCSQNMNHEYMSWYRQDPGLGLRQIYYSMNVEVTDKGDVPEGYKVSRKEKRNFPLILESPSPNQTSLYFCASSQTGTLTEKLFFGSGTQLSVL.

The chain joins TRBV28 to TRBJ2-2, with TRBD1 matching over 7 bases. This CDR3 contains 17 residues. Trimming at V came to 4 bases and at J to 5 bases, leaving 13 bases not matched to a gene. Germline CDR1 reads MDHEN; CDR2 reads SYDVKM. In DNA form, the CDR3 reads TGTGCCAGCAGTTCCAGACCCGGGACAGCTACTACCGGGGAGCTGTTTTTT. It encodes CASSSRPGTATTGELFF.

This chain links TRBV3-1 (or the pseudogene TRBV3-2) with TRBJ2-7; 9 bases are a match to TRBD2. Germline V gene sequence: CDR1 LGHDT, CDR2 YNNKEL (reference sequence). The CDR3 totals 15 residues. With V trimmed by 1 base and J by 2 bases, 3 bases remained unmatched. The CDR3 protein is CASSQVGGRAYEQYF. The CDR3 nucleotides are TGTGCCAGCAGCCAAGTCGGCGGGAGGGCCTACGAGCAGTACTTC.

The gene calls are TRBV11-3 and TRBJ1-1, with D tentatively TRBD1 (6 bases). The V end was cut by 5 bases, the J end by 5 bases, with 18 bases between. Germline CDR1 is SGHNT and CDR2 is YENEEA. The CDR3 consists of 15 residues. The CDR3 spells CASSPRGAGWTEAFF. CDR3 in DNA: TGTGCCAGCAGCCCACGGGGGGCAGGGTGGACTGAAGCTTTCTTT.

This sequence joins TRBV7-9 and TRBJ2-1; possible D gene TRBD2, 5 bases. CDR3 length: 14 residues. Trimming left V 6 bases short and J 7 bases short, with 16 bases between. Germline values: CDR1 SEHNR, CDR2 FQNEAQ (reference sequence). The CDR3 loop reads CASRPPGVTNEQFF. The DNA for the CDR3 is TGTGCCAGCAGACCGCCCGGGGTTACTAATGAGCAGTTCTTC.

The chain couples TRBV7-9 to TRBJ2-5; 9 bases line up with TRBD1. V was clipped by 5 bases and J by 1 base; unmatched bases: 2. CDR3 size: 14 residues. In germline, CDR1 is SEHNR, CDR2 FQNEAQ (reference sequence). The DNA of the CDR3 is TGTGCCAGCAGCCTGGACAGGGGCCAAGAGACCCAGTACTTC. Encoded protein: CASSLDRGQETQYF. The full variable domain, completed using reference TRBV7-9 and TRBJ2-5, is DTGVSQNPRHKITKRGQNVTFRCDPISEHNRLYWYRQTLGQGPEFLTYFQNEAQLEKSRLLSDRFSAERPKGSFSTLEIQRTEQGDSAMYLCASSLDRGQETQYFGPGTRLLVL.

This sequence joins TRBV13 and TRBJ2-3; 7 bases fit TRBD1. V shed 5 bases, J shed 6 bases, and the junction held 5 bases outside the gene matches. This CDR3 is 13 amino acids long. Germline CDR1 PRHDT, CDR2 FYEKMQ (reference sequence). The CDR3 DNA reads TGTGCCAGCAGCACTACAGGGGCGGATACGCAGTATTTT. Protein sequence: CASSTTGADTQYF.